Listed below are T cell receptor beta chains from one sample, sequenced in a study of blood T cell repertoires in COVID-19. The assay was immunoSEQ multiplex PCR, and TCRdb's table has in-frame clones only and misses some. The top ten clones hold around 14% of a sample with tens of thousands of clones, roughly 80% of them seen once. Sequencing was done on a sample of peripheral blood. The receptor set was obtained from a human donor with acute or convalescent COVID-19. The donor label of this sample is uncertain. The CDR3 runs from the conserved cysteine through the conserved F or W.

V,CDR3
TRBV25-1,CASSEGGGAYNEQFF
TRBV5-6,CASSLKDRVNTYNSPLHF
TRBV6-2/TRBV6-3,CASSRLGKTYEQYF
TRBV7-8,CASSPRGMRGGVTSYNEQFF
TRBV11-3,CASRLTGGSGNTIYF
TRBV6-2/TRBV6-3,CASSYRGSANYGYTF
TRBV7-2,CASRSDSYEQYF
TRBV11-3,CASRTGISEKLFF
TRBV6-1,CASSEVGTAYNEQFF
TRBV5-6,CASSLGGNTEAFF
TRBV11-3,CASSHGQGGNSPLHF
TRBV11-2,CASSPRDGSGELFF
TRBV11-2,CASSLYFANSPLHF
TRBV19,CASSLARGILGEQYF
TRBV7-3,CASSPSGGSGKNEQFF
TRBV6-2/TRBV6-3,CASSYSPLAGSYNEQFF
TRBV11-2,CASSSRTSGRKDTQYF
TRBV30,CAWSGLAGVVTGELFF
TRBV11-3,CASSFGTGYEQYF
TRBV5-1,CASSLTENYGYTF
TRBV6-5,CASTRREGYNEQFF
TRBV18,CASSPADRTYYGYTF
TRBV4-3,CASSQERGASYEQYF
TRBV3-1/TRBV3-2,CASSQEVGGSSPLHF
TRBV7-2,CASSLMLGQEDGYTF
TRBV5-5,CASSLVAGGYLSYEQYF
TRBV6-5,CAIGRLNTEAFF
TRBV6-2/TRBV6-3,CASSLETGENQPQHF
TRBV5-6,CASSLATGASTNEKLFF
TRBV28,CASSQGAEPQHF
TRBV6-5,CASKLADHSTDTQYF
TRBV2,CASSQTGGSNQPQHF
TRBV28,CASSFTSGTGGDGYTF
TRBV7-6,CASSGSTDAYNIQYF
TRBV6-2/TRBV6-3,CASSYSRVTEAFF
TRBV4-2,CASSQSRLANGELFF
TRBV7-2,CASSRRLAGVQETQYF
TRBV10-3,CAIVRGINNEQFF
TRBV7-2,CASSLGVAGGTDTQYF
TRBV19,CATRTGVGYNSPLHF